One sample yielded the 10 T cell receptor beta chains listed below, sequenced in a study of CD8 T cells in ankylosing spondylitis. MiXCR was run by TCRdb on the 5' RACE reads, yielding one entry per CDR3 protein. The data show roughly 670,000 distinct CDR3 sequences, around 17% seen once. The study's findings and limits: Characteristic, it appeared, of ankylosing spondylitis blood was a TCR beta motif of roughly eight highly homologous variants.

Their antigens are not known. Sequenced sample: blood, either unsorted or a sorted T cell fraction (not recorded which). These receptors originate from a male donor with ankylosing spondylitis.

This clonotype was seen ten or more times. V gene TRBV5-1 combines with J gene TRBJ2-2; TRBD1 might be the D (5 bases). Trimming removed 4 bases at V and 0 bases at J, with 13 bases between. Germline V CDR1 and CDR2: SGHRS, YFSETQ. This CDR3 contains 16 residues. CDR3 sequence reads: CASSPRQLSNTGELFF. The CDR3 coding sequence is TGCGCCAGCAGCCCTCGACAGCTCTCGAACACCGGGGAGCTGTTTTTT. Together with reference TRBV5-1 and TRBJ2-2, the CDR3 gives the full variable domain: KAGVTQTPRYLIKTRGQQVTLSCSPISGHRSVSWYQQTPGQGLQFLFEYFSETQRNKGNFPGRFSGRQFSNSRSEMNVSTLELGDSALYLCASSPRQLSNTGELFFGEGSRLTVL.

The chain uses TRBV18 and TRBJ1-1; TRBD1 aligns across 7 bases. Germline trimming cut 6 bases from V and 1 base from J; bases unmatched to any gene: 2. Germline V gene data show CDR1 as KGHSH and CDR2 as LQKENI. The CDR3 is made up of 13 amino acids. Here the CDR3 reads CASSDRSNTEAFF. As DNA, the CDR3 is TGTGCCAGCTCGGACAGGTCGAACACTGAAGCTTTCTTT.

The gene calls are TRBV7-2 and TRBJ2-5; D gene ambiguous. This CDR3 comprises 15 residues. The V gene lost 3 bases and the J gene lost 5 bases, with 16 bases spanning the gap. Per germline, CDR1 SGHTA and CDR2 FQGNSA. The CDR3 DNA sequence: TGTGCCAGCAGCTTGGGCATGATCTTTGACGAGACCCAGTACTTC. This gives the protein CASSLGMIFDETQYF.

The gene calls are TRBV20-1 and TRBJ2-7; maybe TRBD2 (7 bases). V lost 1 base to trimming and J lost 2 bases, with 21 bases between them. The CDR3 runs 17 residues. Germline CDR1 reads DFQATT; CDR2 reads SNEGSKA (reference sequence). DNA for the CDR3: TGCAGTGCTAGAGTCCCGGCCGGAGGGGGGGGAACCTACGAGCAGTACTTC. Translating it yields CSARVPAGGGGTYEQYF.

The chain combines TRBV5-1 with TRBJ1-5, with 11 positions matching TRBD1. The CDR3 sequence is 15 residues long. The trim removed 0 bases at V and 7 bases at J, leaving 3 bases unmatched. Germline values: CDR1 SGHRS, CDR2 YFSETQ. The CDR3 DNA reads as TGCGCCAGCAGCTTGGATGGGGACAGGGGGCAGCCCCAGCATTTT. It translates to CASSLDGDRGQPQHF. Based on the CDR3 plus reference TRBV5-1 and TRBJ1-5, the full variable domain is KAGVTQTPRYLIKTRGQQVTLSCSPISGHRSVSWYQQTPGQGLQFLFEYFSETQRNKGNFPGRFSGRQFSNSRSEMNVSTLELGDSALYLCASSLDGDRGQPQHFGDGTRLSIL.

This clonotype was counted between two and nine times. J is TRBJ1-2 and V is TRBV27; TRBD1 matches at 7 bases. Germline loops: CDR1 MNHEY, CDR2 SMNVEV (reference sequence). V lost 0 bases, J lost 7 bases, and 20 bases stayed unmatched. This CDR3 region has 19 residues. CDR3 DNA sequence: TGTGCCAGCAGTTTATCGCCCGGGACAGCTACCCTCAGGGTCTCTGGCTACACCTTC. Translating gives CASSLSPGTATLRVSGYTF.

The chain uses TRBV19 and TRBJ1-4; 9 bases line up with TRBD1. Losses at the gene ends were 4 bases for V and 5 bases for J; bases not matched to a gene: 8. The CDR3 is 16 residues long. CDR1 is LNHDA, CDR2 SQIVND, per germline (reference sequence). CDR3 sequence reads: CASSTGTGTGNEKLFF. The CDR3 DNA sequence: TGTGCCAGTAGTACCGGAACCGGGACAGGGAATGAAAAACTGTTTTTT.

This clonotype has more than one count but fewer than ten. V and J are TRBV27 and TRBJ2-1; D possibly matches TRBD1 or TRBD2 (6 bases each). This CDR3 region has 14 residues. Looked up from germline, CDR1 is MNHEY and CDR2 is SMNVEV (reference sequence). With 3 bases removed from V and 5 bases from J, the gap between germline ends came to 11 bases. Here the CDR3 reads CASSFWGANNEQFF. The DNA for the CDR3 is TGTGCCAGCAGTTTCTGGGGGGCCAACAATGAGCAGTTCTTC.

The CDR3 DNA follows: TGTGCCAGCAGCTTACGTCAGGGCGAAAAACTGTTTTTT. Encoded protein: CASSLRQGEKLFF. The chain uses TRBV7-6 and TRBJ1-4, with TRBD1 as a possible D gene (5 bases). With 2 bases removed from V and 8 bases from J, the gap between germline ends came to 9 bases. Germline-derived CDR1 and CDR2 are SGHVS and FNYEAQ. CDR3 length: 13 amino acids.

Ten or more counts support this clonotype. The genes are TRBV4-2 and TRBJ2-2, with 7 bases identical to TRBD1. The V gene end was trimmed by 0 bases and the J gene end by 9 bases; junction bases not matched to a gene: 10. The CDR3 is made up of 16 amino acids. Germline V lookup: CDR1 LGHNA, CDR2 YNFKEQ. CDR3 residues: CASSQEGDVGGRELFF. In nucleotides, the CDR3 is TGTGCCAGCAGCCAAGAAGGTGACGTAGGGGGCCGGGAGCTGTTTTTT.